The rows below give T cell receptor beta chains drawn from one sample of a study of shared clonotypes between healthy human individuals. Assay: immunoSEQ multiplex PCR; the TCRdb copy retains only in-frame clones and omits some. The sample has about 700,000 clones, around 90% seen once. The sequenced sample was naive CD8+ T cells sorted from blood. All receptors come from a man aged 25-45 years in good health. Each CDR3 is given with its conserved first and last residue. The D gene is left open where the match is weak. The size of a clone is reported for some rows only, either as once, few or many, or as a class for expanded clones.

clone_size: once
d_call: TRBD1
v_call: TRBV5-4
j_call: TRBJ1-2
cdr3_aa: CASRLTGGRGYTF
cdr3_nt: TGTGCCAGCAGACTGACAGGGGGTAGGGGCTACACCTTC

clone_size: NA
d_call: TRBD1
v_call: TRBV27
j_call: TRBJ2-5
cdr3_aa: CASIPSTGVETQYF
cdr3_nt: TGTGCCAGCATCCCCTCGACAGGGGTGGAGACCCAGTACTTC

clone_size: NA
d_call: TRBD2
v_call: TRBV27
j_call: TRBJ2-7
cdr3_aa: CASSLSGLNEQYF
cdr3_nt: TGTGCCAGCAGTCTATCGGGACTAAACGAGCAGTACTTC

clone_size: NA
d_call: NA
v_call: TRBV28
j_call: TRBJ2-7
cdr3_aa: CASSYPYQAQSSYEQYF
cdr3_nt: TGTGCCAGCAGTTATCCCTACCAGGCGCAAAGCTCCTACGAGCAGTACTTC

clone_size: NA
d_call: NA
v_call: TRBV10-3
j_call: TRBJ2-7
cdr3_aa: CAITDGGSYEQYF
cdr3_nt: TGTGCCATCACTGACGGGGGCAGCTACGAGCAGTACTTC

clone_size: NA
d_call: NA
v_call: TRBV5-6
j_call: TRBJ1-5
cdr3_aa: CASSLRRHSVSNQPQHF
cdr3_nt: TGTGCCAGCAGCTTGCGACGACATTCCGTTAGCAATCAGCCCCAGCATTTT

clone_size: NA
d_call: NA
v_call: TRBV4-3
j_call: TRBJ2-7
cdr3_aa: CASSQDGGTGEGEQYF
cdr3_nt: TGCGCCAGCAGCCAAGATGGTGGTACAGGCGAAGGCGAGCAGTACTTC

clone_size: NA
d_call: TRBD1
v_call: TRBV4-1
j_call: TRBJ1-5
cdr3_aa: CASSQDGTVSQPQHF
cdr3_nt: TGCGCCAGCAGCCAAGACGGGACAGTAAGTCAGCCCCAGCATTTT

clone_size: few
d_call: NA
v_call: TRBV27
j_call: TRBJ1-5
cdr3_aa: CASSRSRGSNQPQHF
cdr3_nt: TGTGCCAGCAGTCGATCACGGGGGAGCAATCAGCCCCAGCATTTT

clone_size: NA
d_call: NA
v_call: TRBV4-3
j_call: TRBJ1-5
cdr3_aa: CASSEDRGDQPQHF
cdr3_nt: TGCGCCAGCAGCGAAGACAGAGGCGACCAGCCCCAGCATTTT

clone_size: NA
d_call: NA
v_call: TRBV29-1
j_call: TRBJ1-2
cdr3_aa: CSVGGGNYGYTF
cdr3_nt: TGCAGCGTTGGAGGGGGTAACTATGGCTACACCTTC

clone_size: NA
d_call: TRBD1
v_call: TRBV7-9
j_call: TRBJ1-5
cdr3_aa: CASSSNRQGDQPQHF
cdr3_nt: TGTGCCAGCAGCTCTAACCGACAGGGGGATCAGCCCCAGCATTTT

clone_size: NA
d_call: NA
v_call: TRBV6-5
j_call: TRBJ1-2
cdr3_aa: CASSYSGGAVYGYTF
cdr3_nt: TGTGCCAGCAGTTACTCAGGGGGGGCGGTCTATGGCTACACCTTC

clone_size: NA
d_call: NA
v_call: TRBV25-1
j_call: TRBJ2-7
cdr3_aa: CASSEWDDSYEQYF
cdr3_nt: TGTGCCAGCAGTGAATGGGACGACTCCTACGAGCAGTACTTC

clone_size: NA
d_call: NA
v_call: TRBV6-4
j_call: TRBJ2-1
cdr3_aa: CASSDSWGEQFF
cdr3_nt: TGTGCCAGCAGTGACTCGTGGGGTGAGCAGTTCTTC

clone_size: NA
d_call: NA
v_call: TRBV15
j_call: TRBJ1-5
cdr3_aa: CATSSTLAARGYQPQHF
cdr3_nt: TGTGCCACCAGCAGTACCTTGGCGGCCAGGGGCTATCAGCCCCAGCATTTT

clone_size: once
d_call: NA
v_call: TRBV6-1
j_call: TRBJ2-7
cdr3_aa: CATKPREQYF
cdr3_nt: TGTGCCACAAAGCCTCGCGAGCAGTACTTC

clone_size: NA
d_call: TRBD2
v_call: TRBV5-4
j_call: TRBJ2-1
cdr3_aa: CASSRHGGSYNEQFF
cdr3_nt: TGTGCCAGCAGCCGACACGGGGGGTCCTACAATGAGCAGTTCTTC

clone_size: once
d_call: NA
v_call: TRBV7-9
j_call: TRBJ2-7
cdr3_aa: CASSPRIAAYEQYF
cdr3_nt: TGTGCCAGCAGCCCGAGGATAGCGGCCTACGAGCAGTACTTC

clone_size: NA
d_call: TRBD2
v_call: TRBV9
j_call: TRBJ2-3
cdr3_aa: CASSVEVGGSTDTQYF
cdr3_nt: TGTGCCAGCAGCGTAGAGGTGGGGGGGAGCACAGATACGCAGTATTTT

clone_size: NA
d_call: NA
v_call: TRBV5-1
j_call: TRBJ1-1
cdr3_aa: CASSLDSGEGTEAFF
cdr3_nt: TGCGCCAGCAGCCTGGACAGTGGGGAAGGCACTGAAGCTTTCTTT

clone_size: NA
d_call: NA
v_call: TRBV11-2
j_call: TRBJ2-7
cdr3_aa: CASGVLTATYEQYF
cdr3_nt: TGTGCCAGCGGAGTCCTGACGGCCACCTACGAGCAGTACTTC

clone_size: NA
d_call: TRBD1
v_call: TRBV29-1
j_call: TRBJ1-2
cdr3_aa: CSAQDRGPYGYTF
cdr3_nt: TGCAGCGCTCAGGACAGGGGCCCCTATGGCTACACCTTC

clone_size: NA
d_call: TRBD2
v_call: TRBV7-9
j_call: TRBJ2-1
cdr3_aa: CASSPGTSGLSSYNEQFF
cdr3_nt: TGTGCCAGCAGCCCCGGGACTAGCGGGCTGAGCTCCTACAATGAGCAGTTCTTC

clone_size: NA
d_call: TRBD2
v_call: TRBV6-6
j_call: TRBJ2-1
cdr3_aa: CASTAWGLLYEQFF
cdr3_nt: TGTGCCAGCACGGCATGGGGACTACTCTATGAGCAGTTCTTC

clone_size: NA
d_call: NA
v_call: TRBV27
j_call: TRBJ2-1
cdr3_aa: CASRPGDRTLRDEQFF
cdr3_nt: TGTGCCAGCCGCCCGGGCGACCGGACCCTTCGCGATGAGCAGTTCTTC

clone_size: NA
d_call: TRBD1
v_call: TRBV29-1
j_call: TRBJ1-4
cdr3_aa: CSVEERGDSDEKLFF
cdr3_nt: TGCAGCGTTGAAGAGAGAGGGGACAGCGATGAAAAACTGTTTTTT

clone_size: NA
d_call: NA
v_call: TRBV7-9
j_call: TRBJ2-7
cdr3_aa: CASSQDSYEQYF
cdr3_nt: TGTGCCAGCAGTCAGGACTCCTACGAGCAGTACTTC

clone_size: NA
d_call: TRBD2
v_call: TRBV14
j_call: TRBJ2-1
cdr3_aa: CASSQEKRGRQFF
cdr3_nt: TGTGCCAGCAGCCAAGAAAAGCGGGGGAGACAGTTCTTC

clone_size: few
d_call: NA
v_call: TRBV7-2
j_call: TRBJ2-5
cdr3_aa: CASSLANRRETQYF
cdr3_nt: TGTGCCAGCAGCTTAGCTAACAGGAGGGAGACCCAGTACTTC

clone_size: NA
d_call: NA
v_call: TRBV27
j_call: TRBJ2-5
cdr3_aa: CASSLGDGGETQYF
cdr3_nt: TGTGCCAGCAGTTTAGGCGACGGCGGAGAGACCCAGTACTTC

clone_size: many
d_call: TRBD1
v_call: TRBV6-1
j_call: TRBJ2-3
cdr3_aa: CASSEGTGGADTQYF
cdr3_nt: TGTGCCAGCAGTGAAGGGACAGGGGGCGCAGATACGCAGTATTTT

clone_size: NA
d_call: NA
v_call: TRBV7-6
j_call: TRBJ2-1
cdr3_aa: CASSSRAGYNEQFF
cdr3_nt: TGTGCCAGCAGCTCTAGGGCAGGGTACAATGAGCAGTTCTTC

clone_size: NA
d_call: TRBD2
v_call: TRBV6-1
j_call: TRBJ2-7
cdr3_aa: CASSEARTSGYYEQYF
cdr3_nt: TGTGCCAGCAGTGAAGCCCGGACTAGCGGCTACTACGAGCAGTACTTC

clone_size: once
d_call: NA
v_call: TRBV2
j_call: TRBJ1-5
cdr3_aa: CASSDPSQGIQPQHF
cdr3_nt: TGTGCCAGCAGTGATCCATCCCAGGGGATTCAGCCCCAGCATTTT

clone_size: once
d_call: TRBD2
v_call: TRBV5-3
j_call: TRBJ2-3
cdr3_aa: CARSLTVAGVWEADTQYF
cdr3_nt: TGTGCCAGAAGCTTGACGGTAGCGGGAGTTTGGGAGGCAGATACGCAGTATTTT

clone_size: NA
d_call: NA
v_call: TRBV11-2
j_call: TRBJ2-7
cdr3_aa: CASSLEIVGTYEQYF
cdr3_nt: TGTGCCAGCAGCTTAGAAATTGTCGGCACCTACGAGCAGTACTTC

clone_size: NA
d_call: NA
v_call: TRBV6-5
j_call: TRBJ2-2
cdr3_aa: CASSYGTVNTGELFF
cdr3_nt: TGTGCCAGCAGTTACGGGACTGTGAACACCGGGGAGCTGTTTTTT

clone_size: few
d_call: NA
v_call: TRBV11-2
j_call: TRBJ2-2
cdr3_aa: CASSSSADKNTGELFF
cdr3_nt: TGTGCCAGCAGCTCATCCGCGGACAAGAACACCGGGGAGCTGTTTTTT

clone_size: many
d_call: TRBD1
v_call: TRBV28
j_call: TRBJ2-5
cdr3_aa: CASSLGQINQETQYF
cdr3_nt: TGTGCCAGCAGTTTGGGACAGATAAACCAAGAGACCCAGTACTTC

clone_size: NA
d_call: NA
v_call: TRBV6-5
j_call: TRBJ2-1
cdr3_aa: CASSYQAGSGNEQFF
cdr3_nt: TGTGCCAGCAGTTACCAGGCGGGATCAGGGAATGAGCAGTTCTTC

clone_size: once
d_call: TRBD2
v_call: TRBV15
j_call: TRBJ2-1
cdr3_aa: CATSSPPEREHYNEQFF
cdr3_nt: TGTGCCACCAGCAGTCCCCCAGAGCGGGAGCACTACAATGAGCAGTTCTTC

clone_size: NA
d_call: NA
v_call: TRBV28
j_call: TRBJ1-2
cdr3_aa: CASSLLEAYYGYTF
cdr3_nt: TGTGCCAGCAGTTTATTAGAGGCCTACTATGGCTACACCTTC

clone_size: NA
d_call: NA
v_call: TRBV27
j_call: TRBJ2-5
cdr3_aa: CASSFAVYQETQYF
cdr3_nt: TGTGCCAGCAGTTTTGCGGTGTACCAAGAGACCCAGTACTTC

clone_size: NA
d_call: NA
v_call: TRBV27
j_call: TRBJ2-2
cdr3_aa: CASSPGTNTGELFF
cdr3_nt: TGTGCCAGCAGTCCGGGGACCAACACCGGGGAGCTGTTTTTT

clone_size: NA
d_call: NA
v_call: TRBV6-5
j_call: TRBJ2-3
cdr3_aa: CATGGEWGTDTQYF
cdr3_nt: TGTGCCACCGGAGGGGAATGGGGCACAGATACGCAGTATTTT

clone_size: NA
d_call: NA
v_call: TRBV7-9
j_call: TRBJ2-1
cdr3_aa: CASSFNEQFF
cdr3_nt: TGTGCCAGCAGCTTTAATGAGCAGTTCTTC

clone_size: NA
d_call: NA
v_call: TRBV7-9
j_call: TRBJ2-4
cdr3_aa: CASSLGLTNIQYF
cdr3_nt: TGTGCCAGCAGCCTGGGGCTGACAAACATTCAGTACTTC

clone_size: NA
d_call: NA
v_call: TRBV7-9
j_call: TRBJ1-3
cdr3_aa: CASSPVGGPGNTIYF
cdr3_nt: TGTGCCAGCAGCCCCGTTGGGGGCCCTGGAAACACCATATATTTT

clone_size: NA
d_call: NA
v_call: TRBV6-5
j_call: TRBJ1-5
cdr3_aa: CASSRGSGNQPQHF
cdr3_nt: TGTGCCAGCAGCCGGGGGTCCGGCAATCAGCCCCAGCATTTT

clone_size: NA
d_call: NA
v_call: TRBV7-9
j_call: TRBJ1-4
cdr3_aa: CASSGVRGGEKLFF
cdr3_nt: TGTGCCAGCAGCGGCGTCCGGGGAGGAGAAAAACTGTTTTTT

clone_size: NA
d_call: TRBD2
v_call: TRBV9
j_call: TRBJ2-3
cdr3_aa: CASSGGLAGTDTQYF
cdr3_nt: TGTGCCAGCAGCGGAGGACTAGCGGGAACAGATACGCAGTATTTT